These 10 T cell receptor beta chains originate from one sample sequenced in a study of blood T cell repertoires in COVID-19. Here immunoSEQ multiplex PCR was the method, and the copy in TCRdb shows in-frame clones only, minus some. This sample has approximately 210,000 clones, with more than 85% found just once. What was sequenced was peripheral blood. Source of these receptors: a man aged 35 to 55 with acute or convalescent COVID-19.

The chain recombines TRBV7-9 with TRBJ2-1; perhaps TRBD2 as D (5 bases). This CDR3 has 11 residues. CDR1 and CDR2 from the germline V gene are SEHNR and FQNEAQ (reference sequence). V shed 1 base and J shed 15 bases, with 10 bases lying between them. CDR3 region: CASSLDPGWFF. In nucleotides, the CDR3 is TGTGCCAGCAGCTTAGATCCGGGGTGGTTCTTC.

This clone was recorded only once. The chain employs TRBV6-6 and TRBJ1-1; D gene unclear. Trimming took 0 bases from V and 6 from J, leaving 17 bases between them. CDR1 is MNHNY and CDR2 is SVGAGI in the germline V gene (reference sequence). The CDR3 sequence is 16 residues long. For the CDR3, the DNA is TGTGCCAGCAGTTACTCTCTTCCCGGTGGAGGGCCTGAAGCTTTCTTT. Translating gives CASSYSLPGGGPEAFF.

The V gene is TRBV6-6, the J gene TRBJ2-6; 8 bases align to TRBD1. The J segment lost 1 base and the V segment lost 5 bases, leaving 13 bases of the junction unmatched. Germline CDR1 MNHNY, CDR2 SVGAGI (reference sequence). The CDR3 has 19 amino acids. The CDR3 nucleotides are TGTGCCAGCAGTCATACGAGGACAGGGAGGAGATCTGGGGCCAACGTCCTGACTTTC. Translated, it gives CASSHTRTGRRSGANVLTF.

The V gene is TRBV6-5, the J gene TRBJ2-1; 9 positions match TRBD1. The CDR3 is made up of 12 amino acids. With V trimmed by 6 bases and J by 8 bases, 2 bases remained unmatched. Germline CDR1 MNHEY, CDR2 SVGAGI. The CDR3 nucleotides read TGTGCCAGCAGACGACAGGGGGATGAGCAGTTCTTC. Protein sequence: CASRRQGDEQFF.

The rearrangement joins TRBV14 to TRBJ2-2; 12 positions match TRBD2. Germline V CDR1 and CDR2: SGHDN, FVKESK. Unmatched junction bases numbered 11, after V lost 4 bases and J lost 8 bases. The CDR3 spans 17 residues. DNA of the CDR3: TGTGCCAGCAGCCCGTCTAGCGGGGGGGCCCCCGCTGGGGAGCTGTTTTTT. This encodes CASSPSSGGAPAGELFF.

The chain is built from TRBV19 and TRBJ2-3, with 8 bases identical to TRBD2. CDR3 length: 15 residues. The germline V gene encodes CDR1 LNHDA and CDR2 SQIVND (reference sequence). Trimming at V came to 3 bases and at J to 6 bases, leaving 8 bases not matched to a gene. The DNA for the CDR3 is TGTGCCAGTAGTATCGGCAGCGGGAGACCGGATACGCAGTATTTT. It encodes CASSIGSGRPDTQYF.

The chain is built from TRBV5-1 and TRBJ2-7; the D gene is possibly TRBD1 (6 bases). Trimming took 2 bases from V and 2 from J, leaving 14 bases between them. This CDR3 is 15 amino acids long. CDR1 and CDR2 (germline): SGHRS, YFSETQ. Here the CDR3 reads CASSLYTGHPYEQYF. The CDR3 DNA reads TGCGCCAGCAGCTTATATACGGGACACCCCTACGAGCAGTACTTC.

V usage is TRBV4-2 and J usage is TRBJ2-5; possible D gene TRBD1, 5 bases. Germline CDR1 reads LGHNA; CDR2 reads YNFKEQ. The CDR3 consists of 14 residues. Trimming removed 4 bases at V and 1 base at J, with 10 bases between. In nucleotides, the CDR3 is TGTGCCAGCAGCCCAAAGACAGTCCAAGAGACCCAGTACTTC. It specifies CASSPKTVQETQYF.

This clone was counted many times. The chain carries TRBV11-3 and TRBJ1-2; the match to TRBD1 covers 8 bases. With V trimmed by 2 bases and J by 5 bases, 10 bases remained unmatched. Germline V CDR1 and CDR2: SGHNT, YENEEA. The CDR3 runs to 16 residues. CDR3 in amino acids: CASSLRDRHLPYGYTF. The DNA for the CDR3 is TGTGCCAGCAGCTTAAGGGACAGGCACCTCCCATATGGCTACACCTTC. Combining the CDR3 with reference TRBV11-3 and TRBJ1-2 gives the whole variable domain EAGVVQSPRYKIIEKKQPVAFWCNPISGHNTLYWYLQNLGQGPELLIRYENEEAVDDSQLPKDRFSAERLKGVDSTLKIQPAELGDSAVYLCASSLRDRHLPYGYTFGSGTRLTVV.

The rearrangement links TRBV7-2 to TRBJ1-3; the D gene is possibly TRBD1 (6 bases). The CDR3 sequence is 17 residues long. The V end lost 5 bases, the J end lost 3 bases, and 20 bases lay between the germline ends. Germline lookup yields CDR1 SGHTA and CDR2 FQGNSA. The CDR3 sequence: CASSPPWGGPNGNTIYF. The CDR3 DNA follows: TGTGCCAGCAGCCCACCGTGGGGGGGGCCTAATGGAAACACCATATATTTT.